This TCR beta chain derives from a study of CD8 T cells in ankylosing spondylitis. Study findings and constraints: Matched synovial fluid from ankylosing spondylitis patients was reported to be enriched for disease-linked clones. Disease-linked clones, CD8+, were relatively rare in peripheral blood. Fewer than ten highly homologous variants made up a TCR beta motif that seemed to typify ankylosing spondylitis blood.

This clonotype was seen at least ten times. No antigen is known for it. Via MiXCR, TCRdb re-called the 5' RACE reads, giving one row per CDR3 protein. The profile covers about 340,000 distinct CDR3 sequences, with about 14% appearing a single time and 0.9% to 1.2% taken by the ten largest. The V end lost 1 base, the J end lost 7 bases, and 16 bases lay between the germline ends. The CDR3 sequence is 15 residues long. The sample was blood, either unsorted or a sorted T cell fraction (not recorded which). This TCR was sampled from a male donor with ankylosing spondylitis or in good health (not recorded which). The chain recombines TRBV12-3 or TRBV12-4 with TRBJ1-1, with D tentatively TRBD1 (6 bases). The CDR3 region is CASSLGGRGAGEAFF. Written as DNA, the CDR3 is TGTGCCAGCAGTTTAGGAGGAAGGGGGGCCGGTGAAGCTTTCTTT.